This T cell receptor (beta chain) is drawn from a study of T cells after yellow fever vaccination (dated by TCRdb to between 2018 and 2020). Looking at the study overall: Libraries from fractions with low cell numbers were prepared with the SMART-Seq v4 Ultra Low Input RNA kit. To follow T-cell clones before and after both primary and booster YFV17D yellow fever vaccination, bulk TCR alpha and beta repertoires underwent longitudinal sequencing. Bulk PBMC replicates and cell subsets were isolated from blood drawn at multiple timepoints before and after both primary and secondary immunization. Two healthy male donors made up the cohort, one aged 18 to 30 years and the other aged 30 to 39 years. The full study reports these points: FACS-sorted repertoires could contain abundant contaminating clonotypes from the bulk population, so computational filtering was required. Because only a couple of donors were included in the study, the extent to which the findings can be generalized is limited. Compared with the primary T-cell response, the secondary T-cell response was faster but weaker, reaching its peak on day 5 rather than on day 15. After the booster, most of the clones that had expanded following primary vaccination were detected again (roughly 97% of CD4 and around 87% of CD8), which suggests that memory was broadly maintained. A small share of clonotypes was detected in both CD4 and CD8 compartments, with the overlap likely arising from convergent recombination.

The CDR3 starts with the cysteine, ends with the phenylalanine, and has 15 residues. This entry keeps only the CDR3 DNA: 45 bases, framed from base 1. V trim: 3 bases; J trim: 7 bases; unmatched bases: 5. The CDR1 and CDR2 encoded by the germline V gene are SGHRS and YFSETQ. Many counts were recorded for this clonotype. No cognate antigen has been identified for it. Per-nucleotide qualities are absent, and no much larger clonotype sits a single base away. Sequencing relied on an Illumina NovaSeq 6000. TCR cDNA was synthesized by 5'RACE template switching, through which a universal primer site and unique molecular identifiers were introduced. Priming for cDNA synthesis came from both the TCR alpha and TCR beta constant segments. Two PCR steps were used to amplify libraries, with sample barcodes and sequencing adapters being added in the second step. Sequencing of the libraries was done on either Illumina HiSeq 2500 (2x100 bp) or NovaSeq (2x150 bp). The study's processing was this. Reads were demultiplexed and collapsed into UMI consensus sequences with MIGEC, and V(D)J alignment was performed with MiXCR. Vaccine-responding clonotypes were identified with edgeR using replicate PBMC samples, with FDR below 0.01 and a log2 fold change above 5 up to day 15 being required. Bulk clonotypes were assigned CD4 or CD8 identity according to which sequenced CD4 or CD8 repertoire held them at higher abundance. TCRdb itself trimmed the public reads at Q25 with fastp, ran MiXCR and retained productive beta chains. Rows matching on CDR3 protein sequence are summarized as one entry with the most common DNA and genes. TCRdb, rather than the study authors, made the V and J calls. The sample includes some 160,000 distinct CDR3 sequences, with approximately 9.7% observed a single time. Under 40% of the sample comes from the top ten.

The meaning of the sample's treatment or condition label: live attenuated yellow fever vaccine strain. PBMCs were isolated from peripheral blood using a standard Ficoll-Paque protocol. Dynabeads CD4 and CD8 positive selection kits were used to isolate the CD4 and CD8 T-cell fractions. TriZol was used to extract RNA from bulk PBMCs, from CD4 and CD8 fractions, and from dextramer-positive and dextramer-negative fractions. The clonotype originates from a man aged 18 to 29 who received the YFV17D yellow fever vaccine. The chain uses TRBV5-1 and TRBJ2-2; 11 central nucleotides agree with TRBD1. The sample consisted of CD8+ T cells sorted from PBMCs, taken 45 days after the yellow fever booster vaccination. The CDR3 region has the sequence CASSSDRGRVGELFF. The DNA sequence is TGCGCCAGCAGCTCGGACAGGGGGCGCGTCGGGGAGCTGTTTTTT.